These 26 T cell receptor beta chains came from one sample sequenced in a study of patients and donors after allogeneic stem cell transplantation (dated by TCRdb to about 2020). Library creation used RT-PCR. Sequenced using a NextSeq 550. The public reads were reprocessed in TCRdb via fastp at Q25 and MiXCR, keeping in-frame beta chains. For every CDR3 protein sequence, its rows merge into one entry that carries the most common genes and DNA. In all, the sample holds about 150,000 distinct CDR3 sequences, and over 35% of those were seen once. The ten biggest clones cover roughly 52% of the sample. Specimen: blood, either unsorted or a sorted T cell fraction (not recorded which). The source is a human donor who was either an allogeneic HSCT recipient or a stem cell or donor lymphocyte infusion donor (not recorded which). It is not recorded whose cells these are; they may come from a transplant donor.

V and J are TRBV27 and TRBJ1-2; tentative D call: TRBD1 (5 bases). Trimming stripped 0 bases from V and 8 bases from J, with 16 bases between. From germline, CDR1 is MNHEY and CDR2 SMNVEV (reference sequence). The CDR3 has 15 amino acids. The DNA for the CDR3 is TGTGCCAGCAGTTTATCCCCCGGGGGACCCCAAGGCTACACCTTC. It encodes CASSLSPGGPQGYTF.

The chain carries TRBV5-5 and TRBJ2-1, with D tentatively TRBD1 (6 bases). Between the trimmed V and J ends, which lost 5 bases and 8 bases, there was a span of 17 bases. Germline loops: CDR1 SGHKS, CDR2 YYEKEE (reference sequence). CDR3 length equals 14 residues. Here the CDR3 DNA reads TGTGCCAGCAGTTATCCCGCAGGGGATGATGAGCAGTTCTTC. Translation: CASSYPAGDDEQFF. The complete variable domain, with remaining parts taken from reference TRBV5-5 and TRBJ2-1, reads DAGVTQSPTHLIKTRGQQVTLRCSPISGHKSVSWYQQVLGQGPQFIFQYYEKEERGRGNFPDRFSARQFPNYSSELNVNALLLGDSALYLCASSYPAGDDEQFFGPGTRLTVL.

The chain carries TRBV6-5 and TRBJ1-6, with D perhaps TRBD1 (6 bases). Per the germline V gene, CDR1 is MNHEY and CDR2 is SVGAGI. CDR3 length equals 16 residues. The V end lost 0 bases, the J end lost 7 bases, and 13 bases lay between the germline ends. CDR3 sequence: CASSYSTRGENSPLHF. The CDR3, as DNA: TGTGCCAGCAGTTACTCTACCAGGGGTGAGAATTCACCCCTCCACTTT.

This clonotype was recorded a few times. The chain employs TRBV6-1 and TRBJ1-5; tentatively, D is TRBD1 (6 bases). This CDR3 comprises 16 residues. Germline V gives CDR1 MNHNS, CDR2 SASEGT. Trimming left V 2 bases short and J 9 bases short, with 20 bases between. The CDR3 DNA is TGTGCCAGCAGTGAACTGGGCAGGGGTCTTGTGGGGCCCCAGCATTTT. This gives the protein CASSELGRGLVGPQHF.

In this sample, this clonotype turned up a few times. The rearrangement links TRBV29-1 to TRBJ2-7, with D perhaps TRBD1 or TRBD2 (5 bases each). V lost 4 bases and J 5 bases, leaving 15 bases between the germline ends. The CDR3 loop spans 13 amino acids. CDR1 and CDR2 (germline): SQVTM, ANQGSEA. CDR3 protein: CSVVGRGENEQYF. The CDR3 bases are TGCAGCGTTGTGGGCAGAGGGGAAAACGAGCAGTACTTC.

This clonotype has only a few counts. The chain carries TRBV12-3 or TRBV12-4 and TRBJ1-6; no definite D call. V gave up 1 base and J gave up 7 bases, with 8 bases separating them. This CDR3 has 14 amino acids. The DNA for the CDR3 is TGTGCCAGCAGTTTAGTAGGCATCAATTCACCCCTCCACTTT. This gives the protein CASSLVGINSPLHF.

This clonotype came up a few times. The V and J genes are TRBV9 and TRBJ1-6; D is unresolved. The CDR3 loop spans 15 amino acids. The V end was cut by 0 bases, the J end by 7 bases, with 11 bases between. Germline loops: CDR1 SGDLS, CDR2 YYNGEE. The DNA of the CDR3 is TGTGCCAGCAGCGTAGAAAGCACATTGAATTCACCCCTCCACTTT. As protein: CASSVESTLNSPLHF. The full variable domain, its missing parts supplied by reference TRBV9 and TRBJ1-6, is DSGVTQTPKHLITATGQRVTLRCSPRSGDLSVYWYQQSLDQGLQFLIQYYNGEERAKGNILERFSAQQFPDLHSELNLSSLELGDSALYFCASSVESTLNSPLHFGNGTRLTVT.

This clonotype turned up a few times. The chain combines TRBV6-5 with TRBJ1-5; TRBD1 aligns across 7 bases. Germline-derived CDR1 and CDR2 are MNHEY and SVGAGI. V was pared by 6 bases and J by 7 bases, with 9 bases of the junction left unmatched. The CDR3 consists of 14 residues. The CDR3 DNA is TGTGCCAGCAGCCAGACAGGGTCGGGCCAGCCCCAGCATTTT. Amino acids: CASSQTGSGQPQHF.

This clonotype was detected many times. The chain joins TRBV7-2 to TRBJ2-3; TRBD1 aligns across 9 bases. Trimming removed 2 bases from V and 5 bases from J; junction bases left unmatched: 5. Germline loops: CDR1 SGHTA, CDR2 FQGNSA. The CDR3 contains 15 residues. The CDR3 DNA is TGTGCCAGCAGCTTATGGGGACAGGGAAGAGATACGCAGTATTTT. It is translated as CASSLWGQGRDTQYF.

The rearrangement uses TRBV11-1 and TRBJ1-2; D may be TRBD1 (6 bases). Trimming shortened V by 10 bases and J by 3 bases, and 15 bases separated the two germline ends. This CDR3 spans 13 amino acids. Germline V gives CDR1 SGHAT, CDR2 FQDESV (reference sequence). The CDR3: CATGTPRDYGYTF. The CDR3 nucleotides read TGTGCCACCGGGACACCCCGGGACTATGGCTACACCTTC.

This sequence joins TRBV24-1 and TRBJ2-1; D is ambiguous. The CDR3 contains 12 residues. V gave up 8 bases and J gave up 6 bases, with 10 bases separating them. The germline CDR1 and CDR2 sequences are KGHDR and SFDVKD. CDR3 region: CATTAQPNEQFF. CDR3 DNA: TGTGCCACCACCGCGCAGCCCAATGAGCAGTTCTTC.

This chain uses TRBV11-1 with TRBJ2-2; maybe TRBD1 (6 bases). Germline V gives CDR1 SGHAT, CDR2 FQDESV (reference sequence). The CDR3 length is 17 residues. Deletions cut 5 bases from V and 5 bases from J, with 21 bases between. In nucleotides, the CDR3 is TGTGCCAGCAGCCCCCCCCACAGGGCCCTTAGGACCGGGGAGCTGTTTTTT. Translated, it gives CASSPPHRALRTGELFF.

This sequence joins TRBV20-1 and TRBJ1-2, with D perhaps matching TRBD1 (5 bases). The CDR3 is 14 amino acids. With 3 bases removed from V and 0 bases from J, the gap between germline ends came to 11 bases. Germline V gives CDR1 DFQATT, CDR2 SNEGSKA (reference sequence). CDR3 bases: TGCAGTGCTAGCCACAGGCCAGCTAACTATGGCTACACCTTC. This gives the protein CSASHRPANYGYTF.

V gene TRBV7-6 combines with J gene TRBJ2-1; 9 positions agree with TRBD2. The ends lost 4 bases at V and 2 bases at J; junction bases unmatched: 6. This CDR3 is built from 16 residues. The V gene's germline CDR1 is SGHVS and CDR2 FNYEAQ. CDR3 amino acids: CASSWPGTSPYNEQFF. CDR3 DNA sequence: TGTGCCAGCAGCTGGCCGGGGACTAGCCCCTACAATGAGCAGTTCTTC.

The chain uses TRBV12-3 or TRBV12-4 and TRBJ1-1; D possibly corresponds to TRBD1 (5 bases). The V gene lost 3 bases and the J gene lost 1 base, with 9 bases spanning the gap. This CDR3 has 14 residues. CDR3 nucleotides: TGTGCCAGCAGTTTCTTGGGGGAGAACACTGAAGCTTTCTTT. It yields the protein CASSFLGENTEAFF.

There are a few counts of this clonotype. The chain carries TRBV12-3 or TRBV12-4 and TRBJ1-3, with D unresolved. The CDR3 loop spans 14 amino acids. Trimming left V 4 bases short and J 4 bases short, with 11 bases between. The CDR3 DNA is TGTGCCAGCAGTTCCCCCTCCGGAGGAAACACCATATATTTT. This codes for CASSSPSGGNTIYF.

This clonotype occurred a few times. This chain uses TRBV6-2 or TRBV6-3 with TRBJ1-1; D not certain. With 7 bases removed from V and 11 bases from J, the gap between germline ends came to 20 bases. From germline, CDR1 is MNHEY and CDR2 SVGEGT. The CDR3 runs to 13 residues. The CDR3 reads CASTSEPWSGAFF. The CDR3 DNA reads as TGTGCCAGCACGAGCGAGCCATGGAGCGGGGCTTTCTTT.

The chain combines TRBV7-8 with TRBJ2-1; 9 bases match TRBD2. The CDR3 extends over 16 amino acids. J was trimmed by 12 bases and V by 5 bases; bases with no gene match: 17. Germline values: CDR1 SGHVS, CDR2 FQNEAQ. CDR3 protein: CASSIPGLARNEGQFF. The CDR3, as DNA: TGTGCCAGCAGCATCCCGGGACTAGCCCGCAATGAAGGGCAGTTCTTC.

The chain is built from TRBV20-1 and TRBJ2-3; D not resolved. This CDR3 has 12 amino acids. Trimming stripped 7 bases from V and 6 bases from J, with 14 bases between. Germline values: CDR1 DFQATT, CDR2 SNEGSKA (reference sequence). In DNA form, the CDR3 reads TGCAGTGGGGCCACGGATTGGGATACGCAGTATTTT. It codes for CSGATDWDTQYF.

This clonotype was recorded a few times. V and J are TRBV6-1 and TRBJ1-5, with 8 bases identical to TRBD1. The CDR3 totals 14 residues. From germline, CDR1 is MNHNS and CDR2 SASEGT. Trimming at V came to 9 bases and at J to 4 bases, leaving 8 bases not matched to a gene. The CDR3 here is CARGQGGLNQPQHF. In nucleotides, the CDR3 is TGTGCCAGAGGACAGGGCGGACTAAATCAGCCCCAGCATTTT.

The V and J genes are TRBV12-3 or TRBV12-4 and TRBJ2-3; a possible D gene is TRBD1 (6 bases). The CDR3 sequence is 14 residues long. The V and J ends lost 3 bases and 5 bases respectively, with 12 bases between them. The CDR3 region has the DNA TGTGCCAGCAGTTTCTCAGGGGCCGGAGATACGCAGTATTTT. Protein sequence: CASSFSGAGDTQYF.

The table lists this clonotype with many counts. The chain joins TRBV12-3 or TRBV12-4 to TRBJ1-4; D is unclear. The CDR3 loop spans 13 amino acids. V lost 6 bases, J lost 4 bases, and 9 bases lay in between. In DNA, the CDR3 is TGTGCCAGCAGCCTCCTTCTTAATGAAAAACTGTTTTTT. Protein product: CASSLLLNEKLFF.

This clonotype was detected a few times. The CDR3 bases are TGTGCCAGCAGTTACTCCGGACAGGGACTCTCACCCCTCCACTTT. Residues: CASSYSGQGLSPLHF. The chain recombines TRBV6-5 with TRBJ1-6, with 8 bases fitting TRBD1. Trimming cost V 0 bases and J 10 bases; bases outside gene matches: 5. Germline assignment: CDR1 MNHEY and CDR2 SVGAGI. This CDR3 region has 15 residues.

The V call is TRBV9, the J call TRBJ1-1; the D is unclear. Trimming removed 4 bases from V and 11 bases from J, with 15 bases in between. Germline V lookup: CDR1 SGDLS, CDR2 YYNGEE. This CDR3 spans 12 amino acids. In DNA, the CDR3 is TGTGCCAGCAGCCAGAGTGAGGGAACGGCTTTCTTT. Translated: CASSQSEGTAFF.

Concerning this clonotype itself: Compared with germline, one end of the junction differs, possibly owing to a read error. This sequence joins TRBV7-7 and TRBJ2-1; possibly TRBD2 for D (6 bases). The germline V gene encodes CDR1 SSHAT and CDR2 FNYEAQ (reference sequence). This CDR3 comprises 15 residues. The CDR3 reads CASSFGGGAYNEQFF. CDR3 in DNA: TGTGCTAGCAGCTTCGGCGGCGGGGCTTACAATGAGCAGTTCTTC.

The V gene is TRBV5-1, the J gene TRBJ2-2, with D perhaps matching TRBD1 or TRBD2 (5 bases each). This CDR3 is 14 amino acids long. Germline values: CDR1 SGHRS, CDR2 YFSETQ. Trimming shortened V by 4 bases and J by 4 bases, and 11 bases separated the two germline ends. CDR3 protein: CASSLEGSTGELFF. The CDR3 DNA is TGCGCCAGCAGCCTTGAGGGGTCCACCGGGGAGCTGTTTTTT.